A selection of T cell receptor beta chains follows, all from one sample in a study of response to subunit inactivated influenza vaccine. In TCRdb, the RT-PCR reads were re-called with MiXCR into one record per CDR3 protein. The repertoire includes some 800,000 distinct CDR3 sequences, 21% of them detected once, and approximately 10% sits in the top ten. The sample here was PBMCs from blood, taken approximately 5 days after vaccination. The receptor source for this set is a man between 45 and 60 years old who received an inactivated influenza vaccine. CDR3s include the opening cysteine and the closing phenylalanine or tryptophan. The order of the fields is V gene, D gene, J gene, clone size, CDR3 protein, CDR3 DNA. A D gene is named only where the DNA matches it firmly. Expanded clones get a size class; other rows say once, few or many, or leave the size out.

TRBV4-3	TRBD2	TRBJ2-1	.	CASSQEAGHNEQFF	TGCGCCAGCAGCCAAGAAGCGGGGCACAATGAGCAGTTCTTC
TRBV24-1	TRBD1	TRBJ2-5	few	CATSDYTGGDQYF	TGTGCCACCAGTGATTACACAGGGGGCGACCAGTACTTC
TRBV18	TRBD2	TRBJ2-4	.	CASSPREGDAKNIQYF	TGTGCCAGCTCACCCAGGGAGGGCGACGCCAAAAACATTCAGTACTTC
TRBV7-2	TRBD2	TRBJ2-5	.	CASSLGLGEGKTQYF	TGTGCCAGCAGCTTAGGCCTAGGGGAGGGAAAGACCCAGTACTTC
TRBV20-1	TRBD2	TRBJ2-5	few	CSARVIGRLAVGETQYF	TGCAGTGCTAGAGTTATCGGGCGTCTAGCGGTGGGAGAGACCCAGTACTTC
TRBV20-1	.	TRBJ2-2	many	CSARHRGPGELFF	TGCAGTGCTAGGCATAGGGGTCCCGGGGAGCTGTTTTTT
TRBV15	TRBD1	TRBJ2-3	.	CATSRDRGRFMGTDTQYF	TGTGCCACCAGCAGAGACAGGGGGCGATTTATGGGCACAGATACGCAGTATTTT
TRBV30	.	TRBJ2-3	.	CAWVEGRGTDTQYF	TGTGCCTGGGTCGAAGGACGGGGCACAGATACGCAGTATTTT
TRBV29-1	.	TRBJ2-1	few	CSARLESTNEQFF	TGCAGCGCCAGACTAGAAAGCACCAATGAGCAGTTCTTC
TRBV7-2	TRBD2	TRBJ2-2	.	CASRPPKSGGTGELFF	TGTGCCAGCAGGCCCCCTAAGAGCGGGGGCACCGGGGAGCTGTTTTTT
TRBV5-6	.	TRBJ2-7	.	CASSSRLIYEQYF	TGTGCCAGCAGCTCGCGGTTGATCTACGAGCAGTACTTC
TRBV24-1	TRBD1	TRBJ2-6	.	CATSDAPGQGAGANVLTF	TGTGCCACCAGTGATGCACCGGGACAGGGGGCTGGGGCCAACGTCCTGACTTTC
TRBV5-5	.	TRBJ2-1	.	CASSPRSNYNEQFF	TGTGCCAGCAGCCCGCGGAGTAACTACAATGAGCAGTTCTTC
TRBV7-8	TRBD2	TRBJ2-6	.	CASSRKGGTFFSGANVLTF	TGTGCCAGCAGTCGAAAGGGAGGGACTTTCTTCTCTGGGGCCAACGTCCTGACTTTC
TRBV7-2	TRBD1	TRBJ2-3	few	CASSPGTGGGDTQYF	TGTGCCAGCAGCCCTGGGACAGGGGGAGGAGATACGCAGTATTTT
TRBV9	.	TRBJ2-7	few	CASSVDSSLAAGSYEQYF	TGTGCCAGCAGCGTAGACTCCTCCTTGGCGGCGGGAAGTTACGAGCAGTACTTC
TRBV30	.	TRBJ1-2	.	CAWSESYGYTF	TGTGCCTGGAGTGAAAGTTATGGCTACACCTTC
TRBV5-1	.	TRBJ1-1	.	CASSLEGIGTEAFF	TGCGCCAGCAGCTTAGAGGGAATAGGGACTGAAGCTTTCTTT
TRBV29-1	TRBD1	TRBJ2-3	many	CSETGLGADTQYF	TGCAGCGAGACAGGGCTAGGGGCAGATACGCAGTATTTT
TRBV20-1	.	TRBJ1-1	many	CSGRGRRNTEAFF	TGCAGTGGGCGGGGACGGAGGAACACTGAAGCTTTCTTT
TRBV24-1	TRBD1	TRBJ2-1	many	CATSDFGTGSYNEQFF	TGTGCCACCAGTGATTTTGGGACAGGGTCCTACAATGAGCAGTTCTTC
TRBV5-1	TRBD1	TRBJ2-1	many	CASSLDSGGLSEQFF	TGCGCCAGCAGCTTGGATTCAGGGGGTTTGAGTGAGCAGTTCTTC
TRBV5-1	.	TRBJ1-1	many	CASSWGRRNTEAFF	TGCGCCAGCAGCTGGGGACGCAGGAACACTGAAGCTTTCTTT
TRBV28	TRBD1	TRBJ2-3	few	CASIGRQGAPPDTQYF	TGTGCCAGTATAGGGAGGCAGGGGGCGCCCCCAGATACGCAGTATTTT
TRBV6-2/TRBV6-3	.	TRBJ2-2	.	CASSYRLQTVGELFF	TGTGCCAGCAGTTACCGTCTACAGACAGTCGGGGAGCTGTTTTTT
TRBV2	.	TRBJ2-1	many	CASTRGLIREQFF	TGTGCCAGCACCCGAGGACTCATCCGTGAGCAGTTCTTC
TRBV12-3/TRBV12-4	.	TRBJ1-5	few	CASSLSGAQPQHF	TGTGCCAGCAGTTTATCGGGAGCCCAGCCCCAGCATTTT
TRBV5-6	.	TRBJ2-3	.	CASSFRLGRSTDTQYF	TGTGCCAGCAGCTTCCGCCTGGGACGCAGCACAGATACGCAGTATTTT
TRBV3-1	.	TRBJ2-2	few	CASSPVVWQRSGQDAGELFF	TGTGCCAGCAGCCCAGTAGTTTGGCAGCGGTCTGGACAAGATGCCGGGGAGCTGTTTTTT
TRBV9	TRBD2	TRBJ2-5	.	CASSVVGLAGIQETQYF	TGTGCCAGCAGCGTAGTGGGACTAGCGGGAATTCAAGAGACCCAGTACTTC
TRBV4-2	TRBD1	TRBJ2-7	few	CASSQGQGWAYEQYF	TGTGCCAGCAGCCAAGGACAGGGCTGGGCCTACGAGCAGTACTTC
TRBV6-1	TRBD1	TRBJ1-6	.	CASKRQGSSYNSPLHF	TGTGCCAGCAAACGACAGGGCAGCTCCTATAATTCACCCCTCCACTTT
TRBV27	.	TRBJ2-3	.	CASSLKVHFLSTQYTDTQYF	TGTGCCAGCAGTTTAAAGGTCCACTTTCTGTCTACCCAATACACAGATACGCAGTATTTT
TRBV6-5	TRBD2	TRBJ2-7	many	CASSYVGGSEQYF	TGTGCCAGCAGTTACGTGGGGGGGAGCGAGCAGTACTTC
TRBV12-3/TRBV12-4	TRBD1	TRBJ2-2	.	CASSRTTGGRTGELFF	TGTGCCAGCAGTCGAACGACAGGGGGCAGGACCGGGGAGCTGTTTTTT
TRBV7-2	.	TRBJ2-7	many	CASSLEFRVSSYEQYF	TGTGCCAGCAGCTTAGAGTTTAGGGTCTCGTCCTACGAGCAGTACTTC
TRBV5-4	TRBD2	TRBJ2-3	few	CASSLGGGGAPDTQYF	TGTGCCAGCAGCTTGGGCGGCGGGGGGGCCCCAGATACGCAGTATTTT
TRBV12-3/TRBV12-4	TRBD1	TRBJ1-2	few	CASGTIRGSNTF	TGTGCCAGCGGCACGATCAGGGGGTCTAACACCTTC
TRBV20-1	TRBD1	TRBJ2-3	.	CSVTPTGSDTQYF	TGCAGTGTTACCCCGACAGGGTCGGATACGCAGTATTTT
TRBV3-1	.	TRBJ2-1	.	CASSQGSGYNEQFF	TGTGCCAGCAGCCAAGGTAGCGGATACAATGAGCAGTTCTTC
TRBV21-1	.	TRBJ2-5	.	CASSQMRPKWGQETQYF	TGTGCCAGCAGCCAAATGAGACCGAAATGGGGGCAAGAGACCCAGTACTTC
TRBV5-5	.	TRBJ1-2	few	CASSFFGVQNYGYTF	TGTGCCAGCAGCTTTTTTGGGGTTCAGAACTATGGCTACACCTTC
TRBV2	TRBD1	TRBJ1-6	.	CASRGQGPRSPLHF	TGTGCCAGCAGGGGACAGGGCCCACGTTCACCCCTCCACTTT
TRBV7-8	TRBD1	TRBJ1-2	few	CASSLGQGGFQSGYTF	TGTGCCAGCAGCTTAGGGCAGGGGGGTTTTCAAAGCGGCTACACCTTC
TRBV6-5	.	TRBJ2-7	few	CASSYKEFSGYEQYF	TGTGCCAGCAGTTACAAAGAGTTTAGCGGCTACGAGCAGTACTTC
TRBV20-1	.	TRBJ1-5	few	CSAMKERNQPQHF	TGCAGTGCTATGAAGGAGCGCAATCAGCCCCAGCATTTT
TRBV7-2	TRBD2	TRBJ2-3	many	CASSLDGAGGSQYF	TGTGCCAGCAGCTTAGATGGTGCGGGGGGCAGTCAGTATTTT
TRBV5-6	TRBD2	TRBJ2-7	.	CASSLLAGGKEQYF	TGTGCCAGCAGCCTTTTAGCGGGAGGTAAAGAGCAGTACTTC
TRBV12-3/TRBV12-4	TRBD1	TRBJ2-2	few	CASTKDRGDLLGELFF	TGTGCCAGCACCAAGGACAGGGGGGACCTTCTCGGGGAGCTGTTTTTT
TRBV20-1	.	TRBJ2-2	.	CSAPTTFRGELFF	TGCAGTGCCCCGACTACCTTCAGGGGGGAGCTGTTTTTT
TRBV20-1	.	TRBJ2-7	few	CSASGLLPYEQYF	TGCAGTGCGTCCGGACTATTACCCTACGAGCAGTACTTC
TRBV20-1	.	TRBJ2-2	.	CSAIRGLNTGELFF	TGCAGTGCTATCAGGGGTCTCAACACCGGGGAGCTGTTTTTT
TRBV12-3/TRBV12-4	.	TRBJ2-7	.	CASRWGDSYEQYF	TGTGCCAGCAGATGGGGGGACTCCTACGAGCAGTACTTC
TRBV6-1	.	TRBJ2-5	few	CASSDHRAQETQYF	TGTGCCAGCAGTGACCACAGGGCCCAAGAGACCCAGTACTTC
TRBV5-1	TRBD1	TRBJ2-7	.	CASRGDSLYEQYF	TGCGCCAGCAGGGGGGACAGCCTCTACGAGCAGTACTTC
TRBV18	.	TRBJ1-1	.	CASSPPRDTEAFF	TGTGCCAGCTCACCACCGAGGGACACTGAAGCTTTCTTT
TRBV27	TRBD1	TRBJ1-4	few	CASSFGQGEKLFF	TGTGCCAGCAGTTTCGGACAGGGAGAAAAACTGTTTTTT
TRBV2	.	TRBJ1-1	few	CASSAYRGNTEAFF	TGTGCCAGCAGTGCTTACCGGGGGAACACTGAAGCTTTCTTT
TRBV7-8	TRBD2	TRBJ2-1	.	CASSLGRLVLAGHNEQFF	TGTGCCAGCAGCTTAGGTCGTTTGGTACTAGCGGGACACAATGAGCAGTTCTTC
TRBV20-1	.	TRBJ2-7	many	CSARDDTYEQYF	TGCAGTGCTAGAGATGACACCTACGAGCAGTACTTC